The clone carrying this T cell receptor beta chain was found many times. Germline CDR1 and CDR2: SGHNT and YENEEA. The CDR3 covers 16 residues. V lost 1 base and J 3 bases, leaving 13 bases between the germline ends. This sample stems from a study of T cells in Graves' hyperthyroidism and ophthalmopathy. RNA transcripts gave rise to amplified TCR beta CDR3 regions. First-round RT-PCR targeting the TCR CDR3 was performed with the HTBI primer set. TCRdb re-called the multiplex PCR reads through MiXCR, storing one row per CDR3 protein. The sample records more than 300,000 distinct CDR3 sequences, roughly 13% being singletons.

This receptor was obtained from a woman between 18 and 29 years old with Graves' hyperthyroidism. This sequence joins TRBV11-3 and TRBJ2-1; possible D gene TRBD2, 7 bases. Sequencing input: blood. The CDR3 DNA follows: TGTGCCAGCAGCTTAGCGGGGGGCCGTGGCTACAATGAGCAGTTCTTC. Amino acid sequence: CASSLAGGRGYNEQFF.